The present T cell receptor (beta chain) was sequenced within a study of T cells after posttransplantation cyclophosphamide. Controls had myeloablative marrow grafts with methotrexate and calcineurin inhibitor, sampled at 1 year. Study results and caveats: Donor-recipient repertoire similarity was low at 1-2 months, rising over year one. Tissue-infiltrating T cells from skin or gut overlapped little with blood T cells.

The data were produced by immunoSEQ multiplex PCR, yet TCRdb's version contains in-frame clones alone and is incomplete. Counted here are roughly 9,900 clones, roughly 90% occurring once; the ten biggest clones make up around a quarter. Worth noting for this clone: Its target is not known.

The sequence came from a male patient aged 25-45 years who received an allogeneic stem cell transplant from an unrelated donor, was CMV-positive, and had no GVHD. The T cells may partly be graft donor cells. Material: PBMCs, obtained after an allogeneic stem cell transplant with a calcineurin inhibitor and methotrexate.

The CDR3 bases are TGCAGCGTTGAAGTCGGAGGGAACACCGGGGAGCTGTTTTTT. Translating it yields CSVEVGGNTGELFF. The gene calls are TRBV29-1 and TRBJ2-2; maybe TRBD2 (5 bases). Trimming stripped 1 base from V and 1 base from J, with 7 bases between. In germline, CDR1 is SQVTM, CDR2 ANQGSEA. CDR3 length: 14 residues.